This T cell receptor beta chain was captured by sequencing in a study of tumor-infiltrating lymphocytes in oesophageal squamous cell carcinoma. TCRdb re-analysed the PCR reads in MiXCR, keeping a single row per CDR3 protein. Of 17,000 or so distinct CDR3 sequences listed, about 50% are singletons. This clonotype occurred many times. The sequencing input was normal esophageal tissue next to the tumor. The source of this sequence is a female donor with esophageal squamous cell carcinoma.

CDR3 loop: CASSFRPGKGPSQPQHF. CDR3 nucleotides: TGTGCCAGCAGTTTCAGGCCAGGGAAAGGACCAAGCCAGCCCCAGCATTTT. The chain employs TRBV28 and TRBJ1-5, with a tentative D call TRBD1 (5 bases). The V gene lost 3 bases and the J gene lost 7 bases, with 22 bases spanning the gap. The CDR3 extends over 17 amino acids. Germline CDR1 is MDHEN and CDR2 is SYDVKM.